These T cell receptor beta chains were read from a single sample in a study of T cells after yellow fever vaccination. Via MiXCR, TCRdb re-called the 5' RACE reads, giving one row per CDR3 protein. Among 500,000 to 650,000 distinct CDR3 sequences, roughly an eighth were seen once, and the ten largest hold about 15%. Sequenced here: PBMCs, sampled on the day of the yellow fever booster vaccination. The source is a man between 25 and 39 years old who received the YFV17D yellow fever vaccine. Both conserved end residues are part of each CDR3. D genes are given only for firm matches. Only some rows state a clone size, as once, few, many or a class for expanded clones.

D: .
J: TRBJ2-7
V: TRBV7-2
size: few
DNA: TGTGCCAGCAGCTTGTTCGGGGAAACCTACGAGCAGTACTTC
CDR3: CASSLFGETYEQYF

D: .
J: TRBJ2-1
V: TRBV4-3
size: many
DNA: TGCGCCAGCAGCCAAGATCGGAGGAGCTCCTACAATGAGCAGTTCTTC
CDR3: CASSQDRRSSYNEQFF

D: TRBD2
J: TRBJ2-1
V: TRBV6-2/TRBV6-3
size: .
DNA: TGTGCCAGCAGTTACAGTAGCGGGAGGAGCCCCTACAATGAGCAGTTCTTC
CDR3: CASSYSSGRSPYNEQFF

D: .
J: TRBJ2-5
V: TRBV20-1
size: few
DNA: TGCAGTGCCCCCATAGGTTATCAAGAGACCCAGTACTTC
CDR3: CSAPIGYQETQYF

D: .
J: TRBJ2-3
V: TRBV7-2
size: .
DNA: TGTGCCAGCAGCTCCAGGGGACTAACCTCATATACGCAGTATTTT
CDR3: CASSSRGLTSYTQYF

D: .
J: TRBJ1-5
V: TRBV2
size: .
DNA: TGTGCCAGCACAAAGTTGAATAGCAATCAGCCCCAGCATTTT
CDR3: CASTKLNSNQPQHF

D: .
J: TRBJ1-6
V: TRBV4-3
size: few
DNA: TGCGCCAGCAGCCAAGACCCTGTCGGACGCTTTCCCCTCCACTTT
CDR3: CASSQDPVGRFPLHF

D: .
J: TRBJ1-1
V: TRBV20-1
size: few
DNA: TGCAGTGCTAGACAGGGATCTAACACTGAAGCTTTCTTT
CDR3: CSARQGSNTEAFF

D: TRBD2
J: TRBJ2-7
V: TRBV12-3/TRBV12-4
size: many
DNA: TGTGCCAGCAGTGCCCCGGGACTAGCGGACCTATGGCAGTACTTC
CDR3: CASSAPGLADLWQYF

D: .
J: TRBJ2-3
V: TRBV20-1
size: .
DNA: TGCAGTGCTAGAACTCACATGGCGCAGTATTTT
CDR3: CSARTHMAQYF

D: TRBD2
J: TRBJ2-1
V: TRBV24-1
size: few
DNA: TGTGCCACCAGTGATCCCAAACAGCGGGAGGGAAGCTCCTACAATGAGCAGTTCTTC
CDR3: CATSDPKQREGSSYNEQFF

D: .
J: TRBJ2-7
V: TRBV7-2
size: few
DNA: TGTGCCAGCAACGAAGGAGGGGGATACTCCTACGAGCAGTACTTC
CDR3: CASNEGGGYSYEQYF

D: .
J: TRBJ2-1
V: TRBV20-1
size: few
DNA: TGCAGTGCTAGAGGTTCGGGTAACTCCTACAATGAGCAGTTCTTC
CDR3: CSARGSGNSYNEQFF

D: .
J: TRBJ2-3
V: TRBV27
size: .
DNA: TGTGCCAGCAGTTTATGGCGGGACACAGATACGCAGTATTTT
CDR3: CASSLWRDTDTQYF

D: TRBD1
J: TRBJ2-1
V: TRBV24-1
size: few
DNA: TGTGCCACCAGTGATTTCGGACAGGGGCGCAATGAGCAGTTCTTC
CDR3: CATSDFGQGRNEQFF

D: TRBD1
J: TRBJ2-7
V: TRBV18
size: few
DNA: TGTGCCAGCTCACCCACGCGGGACAGGTTAATTTACGAGCAGTACTTC
CDR3: CASSPTRDRLIYEQYF

D: .
J: TRBJ2-1
V: TRBV12-3/TRBV12-4
size: many
DNA: TGTGCCAGCAATCCGCAACGGGGCCTCCTTTATACCTACAATGAGCAGTTCTTC
CDR3: CASNPQRGLLYTYNEQFF

D: .
J: TRBJ2-3
V: TRBV28
size: .
DNA: TGTGCCAGCAGTGGACTGGATGATACGCAGTATTTT
CDR3: CASSGLDDTQYF

D: TRBD2
J: TRBJ2-5
V: TRBV28
size: few
DNA: TGTGCCATCCGCCGGGGGAGGGAACAAGAGACCCAGTACTTC
CDR3: CAIRRGREQETQYF

D: .
J: TRBJ2-5
V: TRBV5-1
size: few
DNA: TGCGCCAGCAGCGCGGGACAGTCGGGAGAGACCCAGTACTTC
CDR3: CASSAGQSGETQYF

D: .
J: TRBJ2-7
V: TRBV18
size: many
DNA: TGTGCCAGCTCACCGGACAGCTCCTACGAGCAGTACTTC
CDR3: CASSPDSSYEQYF

D: TRBD2
J: TRBJ2-7
V: TRBV20-1
size: many
DNA: TGCAGTGCTGGTCGGGGACTAGCGAGTAGCGAGCAGTACTTC
CDR3: CSAGRGLASSEQYF

D: .
J: TRBJ2-1
V: TRBV6-1
size: .
DNA: TGTGCCAGCAGAGTCCCTTTGGCGGTCAGCTCCTACAATGAGCAGTTCTTC
CDR3: CASRVPLAVSSYNEQFF

D: TRBD1
J: TRBJ2-5
V: TRBV5-6
size: few
DNA: TGTGCCAGCAGCCTACCGGGACAGAACTATCAAGAGACCCAGTACTTC
CDR3: CASSLPGQNYQETQYF

D: .
J: TRBJ2-7
V: TRBV5-5
size: .
DNA: TGTGCCAGCAGCTTGCAGCCCCAGCCAGCCCCCTACGAGCAGTACTTC
CDR3: CASSLQPQPAPYEQYF

D: TRBD1
J: TRBJ2-3
V: TRBV7-9
size: .
DNA: TGTGCCATCAGCTTAGGGCCAGGGGGCGATTACCACTCGGGGAAGTATTTT
CDR3: CAISLGPGGDYHSGKYF

D: .
J: TRBJ2-5
V: TRBV20-1
size: .
DNA: TGCAGTGCACCGCTGGTGGGAGGAGGAGGCGGGGAGACCCAGTACTTC
CDR3: CSAPLVGGGGGETQYF

D: .
J: TRBJ2-4
V: TRBV19
size: few
DNA: TGTGCCAGTCCCGGACGCTACAAAAACATTCAGTACTTC
CDR3: CASPGRYKNIQYF